The 3 T cell receptor beta chains presented below share a single source sample, sequenced in a study of Ad26.COV2.S vaccination and SARS-CoV-2 variants. Regarding treatment: about 20 received Ad26.COV2.S at low or high dose, single or two shots; about 5 received placebo; per-sample allocation not given. The investigators took samples on day 63 after the first vaccine or placebo injection. Some clones are missing from TCRdb's copy, which holds only in-frame ones; the method was immunoSEQ multiplex PCR. The data contain 300,000 to 350,000 clones, 90% of them singletons. Sequencing used peripheral blood, obtained in a trial of Ad26.COV2.S vaccine versus placebo. The receptors were sampled from a person aged 18 to 65 who received the Ad26.COV2.S COVID-19 vaccine or a placebo.

A single count supports this clone. This chain links TRBV7-3 with TRBJ2-3; maybe TRBD2 (5 bases). The CDR3 has 16 amino acids. The germline V gene encodes CDR1 SGHTA and CDR2 FQGTGA. Trimming stripped 2 bases from V and 0 bases from J, with 12 bases between. The CDR3 reads CASSLGGRSSTDTQYF. The CDR3, as DNA: TGTGCCAGCAGCTTAGGCGGGCGCTCTAGCACAGATACGCAGTATTTT.

This rearrangement joins TRBV2 to TRBJ1-5; possible D gene TRBD1, 6 bases. Trimming shortened V by 1 base and J by 7 bases, and 17 bases separated the two germline ends. This CDR3 has 16 residues. The germline gives CDR1 SNHLY, CDR2 FYNNEI. The CDR3: CASSEGPTGSGQPQHF. CDR3 in DNA: TGTGCCAGCAGTGAAGGACCGACAGGTTCAGGGCAGCCCCAGCATTTT. Full variable domain (rest looked up from reference TRBV2 and TRBJ1-5): EPEVTQTPSHQVTQMGQEVILRCVPISNHLYFYWYRQILGQKVEFLVSFYNNEISEKSEIFDDQFSVERPDGSNFTLKIRSTKLEDSAMYFCASSEGPTGSGQPQHFGDGTRLSIL.

This chain connects TRBV29-1 to TRBJ1-3; tentative D call: TRBD1 (5 bases). The CDR3 contains 17 residues. Trimming left V 7 bases short and J 4 bases short, with 26 bases between. CDR1 and CDR2 (germline): SQVTM, ANQGSEA. The DNA for the CDR3 is TGCAGCGCCGAAGGGGTCCTGGCCTCCGGGAGGGGAAACACCATATATTTT. Its protein is CSAEGVLASGRGNTIYF.